Following are 4 T cell receptor beta chains from one sample sequenced in a study of T cell changes during pregnancy in multiple sclerosis. Measured with immunoSEQ multiplex PCR; TCRdb has only the in-frame clones, and not every one. Counted here are 95,000 to 150,000 clones, 93% occurring once; the ten biggest clones make up 6.2%. This material consisted of peripheral blood, taken before pregnancy. The receptors were sampled from a female donor with multiple sclerosis, enrolled in a pregnancy study.

V and J are TRBV15 and TRBJ2-1; TRBD1 matches at 8 bases. Germline loops: CDR1 LNHNV, CDR2 YYDKDF (reference sequence). The CDR3 is made up of 16 amino acids. Trimming at V came to 0 bases and at J to 7 bases, leaving 8 bases not matched to a gene. The CDR3 is CATSRDRGTGKNEQFF. CDR3 in DNA: TGTGCCACCAGCAGAGATCGTGGGACAGGAAAAAATGAGCAGTTCTTC.

This chain joins TRBV11-1 and TRBJ2-2; possible D gene TRBD1, 6 bases. The ends were cut back, 3 bases at V and 6 bases at J, with 11 bases in the middle. This CDR3 spans 14 amino acids. The germline CDR1 and CDR2 sequences are SGHAT and FQDESV (reference sequence). This chain's CDR3 is CASSLFRGSGELFF. The CDR3 bases are TGTGCCAGCAGCTTGTTCAGGGGTTCCGGGGAGCTGTTTTTT.

The V and J genes are TRBV19 and TRBJ1-6; unclear D gene. V lost 1 base to trimming and J lost 7 bases, with 14 bases between them. The CDR3 contains 16 residues. The germline gives CDR1 LNHDA, CDR2 SQIVND (reference sequence). CDR3 sequence reads: CASSIVGGGGNSPLHF. CDR3 DNA sequence: TGTGCCAGTAGTATAGTTGGCGGCGGTGGGAATTCACCCCTCCACTTT.

The V call is TRBV30, the J call TRBJ2-3; 8 nucleotides agree with TRBD2. The length of the CDR3 is 14 residues. V shed 3 bases, J shed 5 bases, and the junction held 7 bases outside the gene matches. Germline CDR1 reads GTSNPN; CDR2 reads SVGIG (reference sequence). CDR3 bases: TGTGCCTGGAGGAAAGGGACTAGTGAAGATACGCAGTATTTT. Residues: CAWRKGTSEDTQYF.